The clone carrying this T cell receptor beta chain has just one count. This table comes from immunoSEQ multiplex PCR, and its TCRdb copy is limited to in-frame clones, with some not included. The data contain hundreds of thousands of clones, around 86% of them singletons. The data were obtained in a study of blood T cell repertoires in COVID-19. Germline CDR1 MNHEY, CDR2 SMNVEV (reference sequence). With V trimmed by 5 bases and J by 0 bases, 18 bases remained unmatched. The CDR3 runs to 19 residues. Assignments of participants to cohorts depended upon their own reported clinical history. This rearrangement joins TRBV27 to TRBJ2-7, with TRBD2 matching 8 bases. The sequence derives from a man in his forties who had recovered from COVID-19. The source material was PBMCs or T cells enriched from blood (not recorded which). Here the CDR3 reads CASSLYTRLSGTSSYEQYF. CDR3 sequence (DNA): TGTGCCAGCAGTCTCTACACCCGTCTCTCCGGGACTAGCTCCTACGAGCAGTACTTC.